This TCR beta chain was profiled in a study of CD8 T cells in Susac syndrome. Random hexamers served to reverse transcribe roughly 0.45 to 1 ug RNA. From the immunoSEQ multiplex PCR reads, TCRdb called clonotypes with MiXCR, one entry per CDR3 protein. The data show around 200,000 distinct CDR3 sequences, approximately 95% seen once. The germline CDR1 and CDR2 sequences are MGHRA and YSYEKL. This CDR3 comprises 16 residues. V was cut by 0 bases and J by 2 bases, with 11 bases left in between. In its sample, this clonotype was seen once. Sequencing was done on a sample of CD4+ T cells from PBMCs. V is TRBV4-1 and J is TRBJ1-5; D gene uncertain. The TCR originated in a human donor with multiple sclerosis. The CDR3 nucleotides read TGCGCCAGCAGCCAAGAAGGACGGATGGGCAATCAGCCCCAGCATTTT. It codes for CASSQEGRMGNQPQHF.